Listed here are 11 T cell receptor beta chains from one sample, sequenced in a study of CD8 T cells in Susac syndrome. When the RNA was reverse transcribed, random hexamers were used with an input of about 0.5 to 1 ug. TCRdb used MiXCR to reprocess the immunoSEQ multiplex PCR reads, holding one entry per CDR3 protein. This table has around 150,000 distinct CDR3 sequences, 95% appearing once. The sample consisted of CD4+ T cells from PBMCs. Receptor source: a human donor with multiple sclerosis.

This chain joins TRBV7-3 and TRBJ2-1; TRBD2 matches 7 bases. Germline V gene data show CDR1 as SGHTA and CDR2 as FQGTGA. Unmatched junction bases numbered 16, after V lost 5 bases and J lost 6 bases. The CDR3 extends over 17 amino acids. The CDR3 loop reads CASSASLVAGVGNEQFF. For the CDR3, the DNA is TGTGCCAGCAGCGCGAGCCTGGTCGCGGGAGTAGGCAATGAGCAGTTCTTC.

The CDR3 loop reads CASSIALTGAAGEQYF. CDR3 in DNA: TGTGCCAGTAGTATCGCTCTTACGGGGGCAGCAGGAGAGCAGTACTTC. The rearrangement joins TRBV19 to TRBJ2-7, with D possibly being TRBD1 or TRBD2 (6 bases each). The CDR3 runs 16 residues. V lost 3 bases to trimming and J lost 7 bases, with 22 bases between them. CDR1 and CDR2 (germline): LNHDA, SQIVND (reference sequence). The whole variable domain, remainder taken from reference TRBV19 and TRBJ2-7, is DGGITQSPKYLFRKEGQNVTLSCEQNLNHDAMYWYRQDPGQGLRLIYYSQIVNDFQKGDIAEGYSVSREKKESFPLTVTSAQKNPTAFYLCASSIALTGAAGEQYFGPGTRLTVT.

The rearrangement joins TRBV29-1 to TRBJ2-1; TRBD2 agrees at 12 bases. The CDR3 loop spans 14 amino acids. Looked up from germline, CDR1 is SQVTM and CDR2 is ANQGSEA. The V gene end was trimmed by 6 bases and the J gene end by 7 bases; junction bases not matched to a gene: 7. The CDR3 nucleotides are TGCAGCGTGGCAGGACTAGCGGGAAGGAATGAGCAGTTCTTC. It translates to CSVAGLAGRNEQFF.

V gene TRBV24-1 combines with J gene TRBJ2-3; D ambiguous. With 7 bases removed from V and 2 bases from J, the gap between germline ends came to 9 bases. Germline V gives CDR1 KGHDR, CDR2 SFDVKD. The CDR3 is 13 amino acids. The CDR3 DNA reads as TGTGCCACCAGCCGGCCCAACACAGATACGCAGTATTTT. This gives the protein CATSRPNTDTQYF.

This clonotype was seen only once. This chain links TRBV20-1 with TRBJ2-7, with 7 positions matching TRBD1. V shed 1 base, J shed 0 bases, and the junction held 0 bases outside the gene matches. The CDR3 is 13 residues long. Germline CDR1 is DFQATT and CDR2 is SNEGSKA (reference sequence). The CDR3 reads CSARGQGSYEQYF. For the CDR3, the DNA is TGCAGTGCTAGAGGACAGGGCTCCTACGAGCAGTACTTC.

The genes are TRBV20-1 and TRBJ2-1, with 7 bases aligning to TRBD2. Trimming took 3 bases from V and 0 from J; bases not matched to a gene: 8. Germline V lookup: CDR1 DFQATT, CDR2 SNEGSKA (reference sequence). CDR3 length: 16 residues. CDR3 DNA: TGCAGTGCTAGTGCCAGCGGGGTGAGCTCCTACAATGAGCAGTTCTTC. Protein: CSASASGVSSYNEQFF.

The chain recombines TRBV21-1 with TRBJ2-7; TRBD1 is the table's D call and was not checked against the DNA. TRBV21-1 is termed a pseudogene. The CDR3 is 15 residues long. The CDR3 sequence: CASSKDLGHLYEQYF. DNA for the CDR3: TGTGCCAGCAGCAAAGATCTGGGACACCTCTACGAGCAGTACTTC.

The chain joins TRBV5-1 to TRBJ2-1; 11 bases are a match to TRBD2. With V trimmed by 0 bases and J by 0 bases, 11 bases remained unmatched. Germline values: CDR1 SGHRS, CDR2 YFSETQ. The CDR3 contains 20 residues. The CDR3 region is CASSLEATSGGSSSYNEQFF. In DNA form, the CDR3 reads TGCGCCAGCAGCTTGGAAGCCACTAGCGGGGGTTCCAGCTCCTACAATGAGCAGTTCTTC.

This chain links TRBV30 with TRBJ2-5; D is perhaps TRBD1 or TRBD2 (5 bases each). V lost 0 bases, J lost 2 bases, and 13 bases lay in between. Germline assignment: CDR1 GTSNPN and CDR2 SVGIG (reference sequence). The CDR3 covers 15 residues. The CDR3 nucleotides are TGTGCCTGGAGTGTCACCGGGACGCGTCAAGAGACCCAGTACTTC. Residues: CAWSVTGTRQETQYF.

The genes are TRBV7-3 and TRBJ2-3; 9 bases match TRBD2. Germline CDR1 reads SGHTA; CDR2 reads FQGTGA. The CDR3 contains 15 residues. After removal of 3 bases from V and 5 bases from J, the junction contained 6 bases not matched to a gene. The CDR3 nucleotides are TGTGCCAGCAGCTTTAGCGGGAGTTCAATAGATACGCAGTATTTT. Amino acids: CASSFSGSSIDTQYF.

The rearrangement links TRBV11-2 to TRBJ2-7; D may be TRBD1 (5 bases). CDR3 length equals 15 residues. Trimming left V 0 bases short and J 0 bases short, with 9 bases between. Looked up from germline, CDR1 is SGHAT and CDR2 is FQNNGV. The CDR3 DNA follows: TGTGCCAGCAGCTTAGAGGGGCCGAGCTCCTACGAGCAGTACTTC. It codes for CASSLEGPSSYEQYF.